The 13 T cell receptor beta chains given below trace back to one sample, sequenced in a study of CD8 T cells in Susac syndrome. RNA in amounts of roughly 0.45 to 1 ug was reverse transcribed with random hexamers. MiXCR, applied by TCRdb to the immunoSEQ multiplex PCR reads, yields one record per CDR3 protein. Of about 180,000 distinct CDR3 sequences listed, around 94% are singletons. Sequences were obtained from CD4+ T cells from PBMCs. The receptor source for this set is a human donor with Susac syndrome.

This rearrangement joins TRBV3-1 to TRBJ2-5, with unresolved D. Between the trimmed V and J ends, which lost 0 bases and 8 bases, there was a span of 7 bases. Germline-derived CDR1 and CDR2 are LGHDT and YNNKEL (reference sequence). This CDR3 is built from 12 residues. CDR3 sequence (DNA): TGTGCCAGCAGCCAAGATCTTGTCACCCAGTACTTC. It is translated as CASSQDLVTQYF.

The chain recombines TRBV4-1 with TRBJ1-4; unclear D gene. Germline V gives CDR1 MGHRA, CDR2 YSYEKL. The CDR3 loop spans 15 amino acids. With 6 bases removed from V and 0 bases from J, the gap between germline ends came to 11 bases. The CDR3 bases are TGCGCCAGCAGTCTAATTCTTGCAACTAATGAAAAACTGTTTTTT. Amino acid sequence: CASSLILATNEKLFF.

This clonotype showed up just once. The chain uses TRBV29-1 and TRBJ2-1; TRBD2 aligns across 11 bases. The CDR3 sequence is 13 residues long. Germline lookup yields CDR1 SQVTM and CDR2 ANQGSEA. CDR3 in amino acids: CSATSGRGNEQFF. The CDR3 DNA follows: TGCAGTGCAACTAGCGGGAGAGGCAATGAGCAGTTCTTC.

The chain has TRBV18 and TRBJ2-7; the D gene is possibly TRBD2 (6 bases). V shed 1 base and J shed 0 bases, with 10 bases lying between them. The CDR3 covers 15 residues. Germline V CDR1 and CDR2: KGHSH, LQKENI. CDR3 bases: TGTGCCAGCTCACCACAACGGGGGTTCTCCTACGAGCAGTACTTC. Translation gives CASSPQRGFSYEQYF. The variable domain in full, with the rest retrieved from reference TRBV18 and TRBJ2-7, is NAGVMQNPRHLVRRRGQEARLRCSPMKGHSHVYWYRQLPEEGLKFMVYLQKENIIDESGMPKERFSAEFPKEGPSILRIQQVVRGDSAAYFCASSPQRGFSYEQYFGPGTRLTVT.

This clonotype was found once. The CDR3 DNA follows: TGCAGTGCTAGCACAGCCAGAGAGACCCAGTACTTC. This translates into CSASTARETQYF. This chain connects TRBV20-1 to TRBJ2-5, with no clear D. V lost 3 bases and J 4 bases, leaving 9 bases between the germline ends. This CDR3 is built from 12 residues. Germline V gene sequence: CDR1 DFQATT, CDR2 SNEGSKA (reference sequence).

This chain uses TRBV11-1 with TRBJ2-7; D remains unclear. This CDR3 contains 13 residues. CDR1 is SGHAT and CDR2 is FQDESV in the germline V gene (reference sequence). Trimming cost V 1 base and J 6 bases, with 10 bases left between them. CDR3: CASSLDRLVEQYF. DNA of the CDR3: TGTGCCAGCAGCTTAGACCGGTTAGTCGAGCAGTACTTC.

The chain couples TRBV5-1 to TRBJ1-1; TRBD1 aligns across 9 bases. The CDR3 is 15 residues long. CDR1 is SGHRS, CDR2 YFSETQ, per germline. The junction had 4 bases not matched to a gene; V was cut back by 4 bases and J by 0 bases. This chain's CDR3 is CASSDHRGLNTEAFF. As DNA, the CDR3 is TGCGCCAGCAGCGACCACAGGGGGCTGAACACTGAAGCTTTCTTT.

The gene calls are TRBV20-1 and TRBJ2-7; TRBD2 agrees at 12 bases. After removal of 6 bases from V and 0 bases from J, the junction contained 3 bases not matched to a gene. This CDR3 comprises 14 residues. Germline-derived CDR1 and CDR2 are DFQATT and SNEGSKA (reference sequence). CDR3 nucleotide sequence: TGCAGTGCGCGACTAGCGGGGGACTCCTACGAGCAGTACTTC. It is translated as CSARLAGDSYEQYF.

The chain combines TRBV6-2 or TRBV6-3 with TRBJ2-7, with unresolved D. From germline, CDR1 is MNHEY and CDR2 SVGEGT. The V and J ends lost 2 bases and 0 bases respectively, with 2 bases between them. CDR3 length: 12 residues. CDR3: CASSYTSYEQYF. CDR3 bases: TGTGCCAGCAGTTACACCTCCTACGAGCAGTACTTC.

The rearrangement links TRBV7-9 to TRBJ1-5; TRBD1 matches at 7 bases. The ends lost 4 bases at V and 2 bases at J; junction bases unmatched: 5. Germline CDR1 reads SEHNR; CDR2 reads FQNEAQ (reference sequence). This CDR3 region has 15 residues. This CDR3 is CASSSTGEGNQPQHF. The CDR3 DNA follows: TGTGCCAGCAGCTCCACAGGGGAAGGCAATCAGCCCCAGCATTTT.

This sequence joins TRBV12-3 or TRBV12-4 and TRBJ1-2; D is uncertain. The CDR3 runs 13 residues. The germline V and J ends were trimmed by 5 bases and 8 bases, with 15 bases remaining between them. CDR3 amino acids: CASSPGRNGGYTF. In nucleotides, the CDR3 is TGTGCCAGCAGTCCCGGGCGTAACGGGGGCTACACCTTC.

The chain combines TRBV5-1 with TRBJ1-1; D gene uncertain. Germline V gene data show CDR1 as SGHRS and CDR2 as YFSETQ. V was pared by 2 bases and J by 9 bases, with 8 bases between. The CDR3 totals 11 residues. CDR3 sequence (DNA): TGCGCCAGCAGCTTTTCAGGCCAAGCTTTCTTT. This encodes CASSFSGQAFF. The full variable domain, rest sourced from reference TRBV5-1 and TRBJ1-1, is KAGVTQTPRYLIKTRGQQVTLSCSPISGHRSVSWYQQTPGQGLQFLFEYFSETQRNKGNFPGRFSGRQFSNSRSEMNVSTLELGDSALYLCASSFSGQAFFGQGTRLTVV.

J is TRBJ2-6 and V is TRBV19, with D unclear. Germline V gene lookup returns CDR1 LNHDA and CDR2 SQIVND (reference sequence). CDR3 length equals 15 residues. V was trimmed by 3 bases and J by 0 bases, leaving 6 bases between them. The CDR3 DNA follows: TGTGCCAGTAGTATTTGGTCCTCTGGGGCCAACGTCCTGACTTTC. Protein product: CASSIWSSGANVLTF. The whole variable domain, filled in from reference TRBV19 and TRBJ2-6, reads DGGITQSPKYLFRKEGQNVTLSCEQNLNHDAMYWYRQDPGQGLRLIYYSQIVNDFQKGDIAEGYSVSREKKESFPLTVTSAQKNPTAFYLCASSIWSSGANVLTFGAGSRLTVL.